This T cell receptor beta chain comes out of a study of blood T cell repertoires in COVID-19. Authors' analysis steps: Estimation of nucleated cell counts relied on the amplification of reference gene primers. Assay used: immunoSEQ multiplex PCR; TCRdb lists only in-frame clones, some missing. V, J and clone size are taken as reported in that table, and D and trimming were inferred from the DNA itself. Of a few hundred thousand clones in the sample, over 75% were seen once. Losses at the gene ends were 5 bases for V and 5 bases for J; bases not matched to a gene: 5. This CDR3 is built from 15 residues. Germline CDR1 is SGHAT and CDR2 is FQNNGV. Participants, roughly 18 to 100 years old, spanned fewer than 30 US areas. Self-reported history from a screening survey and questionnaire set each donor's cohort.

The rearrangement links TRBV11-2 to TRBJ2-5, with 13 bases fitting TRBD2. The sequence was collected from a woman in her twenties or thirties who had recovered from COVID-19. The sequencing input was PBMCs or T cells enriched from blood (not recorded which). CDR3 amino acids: CASSTMTSGGETQYF. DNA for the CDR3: TGTGCCAGCAGCACAATGACTAGCGGGGGGGAGACCCAGTACTTC.